A single sample gave rise to the 9 T cell receptor beta chains below, sequenced in a study of tumor-infiltrating lymphocytes in primary liver carcinoma. TCR beta cDNA was reverse-transcribed from about 500 ng of total RNA. The reaction used a constant-region primer and ProtoScript II reverse transcriptase. Construction of TCR beta libraries relied on three successive nested multiplex PCR rounds employing slightly modified ARM-PCR. The first two PCR rounds used TRBV1-TRBV30 primers with a Cbeta primer, roughly 10 cycles each. One entry per CDR3 protein, called by TCRdb with MiXCR from the multiplex PCR reads. The sample yields roughly 330,000 distinct CDR3 sequences, 65% seen once. Germline DNA was also extracted, and blood RNA derived from unsorted whole blood. The sample was peripheral blood. The source of these receptors is a man aged 40-49 years with primary liver carcinoma and hepatitis B virus infection.

This clonotype was counted ten times or more. A much larger clone differs by one base, so this may be a read error. DNA of the CDR3: TGTGCCAGCAGCTTAGCCCGCGTCTACGATGAGCAGTTCTTC. It yields the protein CASSLARVYDEQFF. This sequence joins TRBV11-1 and TRBJ2-1; no clear D. CDR3 length: 14 amino acids. CDR1 SGHAT and CDR2 FQDESV come from the germline V gene (reference sequence).

The table lists this clonotype with a few counts. The CDR3 DNA reads TGTGCCAGCAGCTTGGGAGGCGGTGCAACTAATGAAAAACTGTTTTTT. Amino acids: CASSLGGGATNEKLFF. This rearrangement joins TRBV5-4 to TRBJ1-4; D unclear. Germline-derived CDR1 and CDR2 are SGHNT and YYREEE (reference sequence). This CDR3 is 16 amino acids long. V lost 0 bases and J lost 0, with 9 bases in between.

There are many counts of this clonotype. The genes are TRBV29-1 and TRBJ1-1; tentatively, D is TRBD1 (6 bases). Germline V gene data show CDR1 as SQVTM and CDR2 as ANQGSEA. The CDR3 spans 15 residues. With 6 bases removed from V and 1 base from J, the gap between germline ends came to 18 bases. For the CDR3, the DNA is TGCAGCGTGGCCCCTTCGACAGGTACGAACACTGAAGCTTTCTTT. Encoded protein: CSVAPSTGTNTEAFF.

About this clonotype itself: One junction end disagrees with the germline gene, perhaps due to a read error. The chain uses TRBV11-2 and TRBJ1-1; a possible D gene is TRBD1 (6 bases). This CDR3 has 13 residues. Per germline, CDR1 SGHAT and CDR2 FQNNGV. The CDR3, as DNA: TGTGCCAGTAGCTTAAGCATAGGGGGTGAAGCTTTCTTT. Residues: CASSLSIGGEAFF.

A note on this clonotype: Given a much more abundant clone one base away, this may be a read error. J is TRBJ1-1 and V is TRBV10-3, with TRBD1 matching over 7 bases. The length of the CDR3 is 16 residues. Germline assignment: CDR1 ENHRY and CDR2 SYGVKD. CDR3 coding DNA: TGTGCCATCAGTGAAACCGGGACAGATAGTAACACTGAAGCTCTCTTT. It codes for CAISETGTDSNTEALF.

Remarks on this clonotype: A much more abundant neighbour one base away suggests this may be a read error. The V call is TRBV4-2, the J call TRBJ2-7, with D tentatively TRBD2 (5 bases). In germline, CDR1 is LGHNA, CDR2 YNFKEQ. This CDR3 comprises 13 residues. CDR3 coding DNA: TGTGCCAGCAGACCAGACTACTCCTACAAGCAGTACTTC. Translation: CASRPDYSYKQYF.

The chain has TRBV5-1 and TRBJ1-4; D call uncertain. Trimming pared 3 bases from V and 0 bases from J, leaving 9 bases between. Germline V gene lookup returns CDR1 SGHRS and CDR2 YFSETQ. This CDR3 has 15 residues. The CDR3 region has the DNA TGCGCCAGCAGCTCAGGAGGGACAACTAATGAAAAACTGTTTTTT. As protein: CASSSGGTTNEKLFF.

The chain joins TRBV28 to TRBJ1-3; 10 bases fit TRBD1. The junction had 4 bases not matched to a gene; V was cut back by 10 bases and J by 1 base. Germline V gene lookup returns CDR1 MDHEN and CDR2 SYDVKM. The CDR3 consists of 14 residues. In DNA, the CDR3 is TGTGCCACGACAGGGGGCGCGTCTGGAAACACCATATATTTT. This sequence encodes CATTGGASGNTIYF. Together with reference TRBV28 and TRBJ1-3, the CDR3 gives the full variable domain: DVKVTQSSRYLVKRTGEKVFLECVQDMDHENMFWYRQDPGLGLRLIYFSYDVKMKEKGDIPEGYSVSREKKERFSLILESASTNQTSMYLCATTGGASGNTIYFGEGSWLTVV.

This clonotype was found a few times. The chain is built from TRBV6-6 and TRBJ1-5, with unresolved D. CDR3 length: 15 residues. Germline V gives CDR1 MNHNY, CDR2 SVGAGI (reference sequence). V dropped 7 bases and J dropped 2 bases, with 15 bases sitting between them. CDR3 bases: TGTGCCAGCATCAACTCCCACCTTGGCAATCAGCCCCAGCATTTT. It encodes CASINSHLGNQPQHF.